This passage covers 20 T cell receptor beta chains from one sample sequenced in a study of blood T cell repertoires in COVID-19. TCRdb keeps only in-frame clones here, not all; method: immunoSEQ multiplex PCR. The sample includes about 76,000 clones, around nine tenths of them seen just once. Sequencing was performed on peripheral blood. The receptor source for this set is an elderly woman with active or convalescent COVID-19.

This clone was detected only a few times. This chain connects TRBV2 to TRBJ2-1; TRBD2 is a possible D gene (5 bases). Germline values: CDR1 SNHLY, CDR2 FYNNEI. Trimming cost V 4 bases and J 8 bases, with 18 bases left between them. The CDR3 is 15 residues long. Written as DNA, the CDR3 is TGTGCCAGCAGTGGAGAGGGTCACCCCAGGCATGAGCAGTTCTTC. Residues: CASSGEGHPRHEQFF.

V gene TRBV3-1 (or the pseudogene TRBV3-2) combines with J gene TRBJ1-3; weak D call: TRBD1 (5 bases). There are 15 residues in the CDR3. Germline assignment: CDR1 LGHDT and CDR2 YNNKEL (reference sequence). The V end was cut by 4 bases, the J end by 3 bases, with 13 bases between. CDR3 nucleotide sequence: TGTGCCAGCAGCCCCATCGGGGGTAATGGAAACACCATATATTTT. Its protein is CASSPIGGNGNTIYF.

This chain joins TRBV19 and TRBJ1-2, with TRBD1 as a possible D gene (5 bases). The CDR3 loop spans 18 amino acids. Trimming took 5 bases from V and 0 from J, leaving 22 bases between them. Germline V lookup: CDR1 LNHDA, CDR2 SQIVND (reference sequence). CDR3 in amino acids: CASSPMGQGLSANYGYTF. CDR3 nucleotides: TGTGCCAGTAGTCCCATGGGGCAGGGATTGAGTGCTAACTATGGCTACACCTTC.

J is TRBJ2-7 and V is TRBV7-2, with D possibly TRBD2 on 5 matching bases. Trimming took 2 bases from V and 1 from J, leaving 15 bases between them. From germline, CDR1 is SGHTA and CDR2 FQGNSA. This CDR3 comprises 16 residues. CDR3 protein: CASSLTPSGGSYEQYF. Written as DNA, the CDR3 is TGTGCCAGCAGCTTAACCCCATCAGGCGGGTCCTACGAGCAGTACTTC.

V and J are TRBV6-4 and TRBJ2-7; 7 bases match TRBD1. This CDR3 region has 13 residues. J gave up 6 bases and V 5 bases, and 7 bases lay outside the gene matches. The germline gives CDR1 MRHNA, CDR2 SNTAGT. The CDR3 sequence: CASSRDRAGEQYF. CDR3 sequence (DNA): TGTGCCAGCAGTCGAGACAGGGCCGGCGAGCAGTACTTC.

V gene TRBV10-2 combines with J gene TRBJ2-7; weak D call: TRBD2 (6 bases). Germline CDR1 and CDR2: WSHSY and SAAADI. The CDR3 has 16 residues. The V end lost 4 bases, the J end lost 2 bases, and 18 bases lay between the germline ends. CDR3 region: CASSVGPSATAYEQYF. The CDR3 DNA sequence: TGCGCCAGCAGTGTTGGGCCTAGCGCCACAGCCTACGAGCAGTACTTC.

The chain is built from TRBV7-6 and TRBJ2-5; TRBD1 agrees at 7 bases. The V segment lost 5 bases and the J segment 2 bases; nucleotides outside the gene matches: 2. The CDR3 totals 13 residues. CDR1 is SGHVS and CDR2 is FNYEAQ in the germline V gene. The CDR3 spells CASSTGDQETQYF. The CDR3, as DNA: TGTGCCAGCAGCACAGGGGATCAAGAGACCCAGTACTTC.

The CDR3: CASSKLKTGANVLTF. The DNA of the CDR3 is TGTGCCAGCAGTAAACTTAAGACTGGGGCCAACGTCCTGACTTTC. The rearrangement joins TRBV28 to TRBJ2-6; D is ambiguous. V lost 5 bases and J lost 2, with 10 bases in between. Germline-derived CDR1 and CDR2 are MDHEN and SYDVKM. The CDR3 consists of 15 residues.

The chain uses TRBV6-5 and TRBJ1-2; D may be TRBD1 (6 bases). The V end lost 6 bases, the J end lost 8 bases, and 22 bases lay between the germline ends. Germline V gives CDR1 MNHEY, CDR2 SVGAGI. This CDR3 comprises 15 residues. CDR3 DNA sequence: TGTGCCAGCAGCCGCCAGGGGTCCAGTCTAAACGGCTACACCTTC. It is translated as CASSRQGSSLNGYTF.

V usage is TRBV5-1 and J usage is TRBJ1-2; 8 nucleotides line up with TRBD1. Per germline, CDR1 SGHRS and CDR2 YFSETQ. The CDR3 sequence is 15 residues long. Unmatched junction bases numbered 9, after V lost 3 bases and J lost 5 bases. The CDR3: CASSSTGGLPYGYTF. CDR3 nucleotide sequence: TGCGCCAGCAGCTCTACAGGGGGACTACCATATGGCTACACCTTC.

The chain uses TRBV7-3 and TRBJ2-3; 9 bases align to TRBD2. After removal of 4 bases from V and 4 bases from J, the junction contained 6 bases not matched to a gene. Germline V gene data show CDR1 as SGHTA and CDR2 as FQGTGA. The CDR3 consists of 15 residues. CDR3 sequence reads: CASSSPSGGSDTQYF. The CDR3 DNA reads TGTGCCAGCAGCTCGCCCAGCGGGGGGTCAGATACGCAGTATTTT. Combining the CDR3 with reference TRBV7-3 and TRBJ2-3 gives the whole variable domain GAGVSQTPSNKVTEKGKYVELRCDPISGHTALYWYRQSLGQGPEFLIYFQGTGAADDSGLPNDRFFAVRPEGSVSTLKIQRTERGDSAVYLCASSSPSGGSDTQYFGPGTRLTVL.

The gene calls are TRBV3-1 (or the pseudogene TRBV3-2) and TRBJ2-3; D not resolved. V dropped 0 bases and J dropped 8 bases, with 33 bases sitting between them. This CDR3 is built from 21 residues. CDR1 is LGHDT, CDR2 YNNKEL, per germline (reference sequence). The CDR3 here is CASSQEENSFFLVSQAGTQYF. CDR3 DNA sequence: TGTGCCAGCAGCCAAGAAGAGAATAGTTTCTTTTTAGTCTCCCAAGCTGGTACGCAGTATTTT.

The genes are TRBV2 and TRBJ1-5; 7 positions agree with TRBD1. The CDR3 is 15 residues long. The germline gives CDR1 SNHLY, CDR2 FYNNEI. Germline trimming cut 5 bases from V and 3 bases from J; bases unmatched to any gene: 7. The CDR3 region has the DNA TGTGCCAGCAGTTTCAACAGGGGAACCAATCAGCCCCAGCATTTT. Its protein is CASSFNRGTNQPQHF.

V and J are TRBV9 and TRBJ1-1; D may be TRBD1 (6 bases). V was clipped by 0 bases and J by 2 bases, with 11 bases between them. The CDR3 has 15 residues. Germline CDR1 and CDR2: SGDLS and YYNGEE. CDR3 region: CASSVGGRGNTEAFF. CDR3 DNA sequence: TGTGCCAGCAGCGTAGGAGGCAGGGGCAACACTGAAGCTTTCTTT.

V gene TRBV5-1 combines with J gene TRBJ2-2, with unresolved D. This CDR3 has 12 residues. Trimming stripped 0 bases from V and 7 bases from J, with 4 bases between. Germline CDR1 SGHRS, CDR2 YFSETQ. CDR3 bases: TGCGCCAGCAGCTTGGCCTTCGGGGAGCTGTTTTTT. Its protein product is CASSLAFGELFF.

The gene calls are TRBV7-3 and TRBJ2-1; 13 positions match TRBD2. This CDR3 contains 14 residues. Unmatched junction bases numbered 3, after V lost 6 bases and J lost 7 bases. The V gene's germline CDR1 is SGHTA and CDR2 FQGTGA. CDR3 region: CASSRLAGGNEQFF. The DNA of the CDR3 is TGTGCCAGCAGTCGACTAGCGGGGGGAAATGAGCAGTTCTTC.

V gene TRBV4-3 combines with J gene TRBJ2-2; 9 nucleotides agree with TRBD1. CDR3 length: 17 residues. CDR1 is LGHNA and CDR2 is YSLEER in the germline V gene. V shed 3 bases, J shed 7 bases, and the junction held 12 bases outside the gene matches. In DNA form, the CDR3 reads TGCGCCAGCAGCCAGTACGGGGGACAGGGCCGTATCGGGGAGCTGTTTTTT. Translation gives CASSQYGGQGRIGELFF.

The chain joins TRBV7-9 to TRBJ1-1; D unclear. Trimming left V 7 bases short and J 3 bases short, with 18 bases between. The CDR3 consists of 15 residues. Germline CDR1 SEHNR, CDR2 FQNEAQ (reference sequence). CDR3 loop: CASTPSGVSHTEAFF. The CDR3 nucleotides read TGTGCCAGCACCCCCTCCGGGGTGAGTCACACTGAAGCTTTCTTT.

The chain has TRBV5-4 and TRBJ1-2; D not certain. The CDR3 has 14 residues. V lost 1 base and J 9 bases, leaving 16 bases between the germline ends. Germline CDR1 is SGHNT and CDR2 is YYREEE (reference sequence). The CDR3 region has the DNA TGTGCCAGCAGCTTGTACGCCTACCAAGCGAGCTACACCTTC. It translates to CASSLYAYQASYTF.

This chain connects TRBV7-2 to TRBJ1-2, with D hard to call. Germline V CDR1 and CDR2: SGHTA, FQGNSA. This CDR3 contains 13 residues. Trimming cost V 2 bases and J 7 bases, with 11 bases left between them. The CDR3 nucleotides are TGTGCCAGCAGCTTAAGTGGCAGGCCTGGCTACACCTTC. It encodes CASSLSGRPGYTF.